The next 16 T cell receptor beta chains were all read from a single sample in a study of blood T cell repertoires in COVID-19. The protocol was immunoSEQ multiplex PCR, while the TCRdb copy is restricted to in-frame clones and leaves out a portion. The sample yields 250,000 to 300,000 clones, around four fifths seen once. Sequenced sample: peripheral blood. The receptors come from an elderly man with acute or convalescent COVID-19.

The chain employs TRBV20-1 and TRBJ2-7, with TRBD1 identical over 7 bases. The length of the CDR3 is 11 residues. Germline CDR1 DFQATT, CDR2 SNEGSKA (reference sequence). Germline trimming cut 6 bases from V and 3 bases from J; bases unmatched to any gene: 2. The CDR3 spells CSATGIYEQYF. In DNA, the CDR3 is TGCAGTGCGACAGGGATCTACGAGCAGTACTTC.

This clone was counted a few times. The V and J genes are TRBV27 and TRBJ2-3; 12 bases agree with TRBD2. The CDR3 extends over 14 amino acids. J lost 4 bases, V lost 6 bases, and 2 bases had no gene match. The germline V gene has CDR1 MNHEY and CDR2 SMNVEV (reference sequence). The CDR3, as DNA: TGTGCCAGCAGCCCTAGCGGGAGGGCAGATACGCAGTATTTT. This codes for CASSPSGRADTQYF.

V is TRBV5-1 and J is TRBJ2-7; tentatively, D is TRBD1 (6 bases). Germline loops: CDR1 SGHRS, CDR2 YFSETQ. Trimming cost V 5 bases and J 2 bases, with 17 bases left between them. The CDR3 has 15 amino acids. The CDR3, as DNA: TGCGCCAGCAGACTCACAGGGCTCCTTACCTACGAGCAGTACTTC. This translates into CASRLTGLLTYEQYF.

The chain has TRBV19 and TRBJ2-3, with 7 bases that match TRBD2. Germline trimming cut 5 bases from V and 4 bases from J; bases unmatched to any gene: 12. Looked up from germline, CDR1 is LNHDA and CDR2 is SQIVND (reference sequence). This CDR3 region has 16 residues. The DNA for the CDR3 is TGTGCCAGTAGTCGCTCCGGGGGACTACCACCAGATACGCAGTATTTT. Protein: CASSRSGGLPPDTQYF.

The chain is built from TRBV4-1 and TRBJ2-2, with 10 bases aligning to TRBD1. The germline V gene encodes CDR1 MGHRA and CDR2 YSYEKL. V lost 5 bases and J lost 4; bases outside the gene matches: 10. CDR3 length equals 17 residues. The CDR3 DNA follows: TGCGCCAGCAGCTATCTTCCGGGACAGGGGCCCACCGGGGAGCTGTTTTTT. Its translation is CASSYLPGQGPTGELFF.

V is TRBV30 and J is TRBJ2-3; D gene unclear. This CDR3 contains 11 residues. CDR1 and CDR2 from the germline V gene are GTSNPN and SVGIG (reference sequence). V lost 3 bases to trimming and J lost 10 bases, with 11 bases between them. The CDR3 DNA is TGTGCCTGGAGAGCCCGGTTGGCGCAGTATTTT. This codes for CAWRARLAQYF.

The CDR3 sequence: CASSENRGLHTEAFF. CDR3 in DNA: TGTGCCAGCAGTGAGAACAGGGGGCTCCACACTGAAGCTTTCTTT. The chain combines TRBV6-1 with TRBJ1-1, with 9 bases matching TRBD1. Germline V gene lookup returns CDR1 MNHNS and CDR2 SASEGT. The CDR3 has 15 residues. Trimming removed 3 bases from V and 3 bases from J; junction bases left unmatched: 5.

The chain recombines TRBV5-4 with TRBJ2-6, with 7 bases matching TRBD1. J gave up 0 bases and V 1 base, and 7 bases lay outside the gene matches. There are 18 residues in the CDR3. Per germline, CDR1 SGHNT and CDR2 YYREEE (reference sequence). The CDR3: CASSLPGQFLSGANVLTF. The CDR3 DNA reads TGTGCCAGCAGCTTGCCGGGACAGTTCCTCTCTGGGGCCAACGTCCTGACTTTC.

The rearrangement uses TRBV3-1 (or the pseudogene TRBV3-2) and TRBJ2-3; TRBD2 matches at 12 bases. V lost 4 bases, J lost 2 bases, and 4 bases stayed unmatched. The CDR3 consists of 16 residues. CDR1 is LGHDT, CDR2 YNNKEL, per germline (reference sequence). CDR3 coding DNA: TGTGCCAGCAGCCCTACTAGCGGGGGGCCCACAGATACGCAGTATTTT. It specifies CASSPTSGGPTDTQYF.

The table lists this clone with a few counts. The CDR3 loop is CASRTGGGGYGYTF. The DNA of the CDR3 is TGTGCCAGTCGAACAGGGGGCGGCGGCTATGGCTACACCTTC. The chain has TRBV6-5 and TRBJ1-2; 9 nucleotides agree with TRBD1. V was clipped by 9 bases and J by 4 bases; unmatched bases: 9. The CDR3 consists of 14 residues. Germline V gene lookup returns CDR1 MNHEY and CDR2 SVGAGI.

The rearrangement joins TRBV7-9 to TRBJ1-2, with D possibly being TRBD1 (6 bases). V lost 5 bases and J 4 bases, leaving 20 bases between the germline ends. This CDR3 comprises 16 residues. The germline V gene has CDR1 SEHNR and CDR2 FQNEAQ (reference sequence). The CDR3 protein is CASSPITGGQLYGYTF. As DNA, the CDR3 is TGTGCCAGCAGCCCCATTACCGGAGGACAGCTCTATGGCTACACCTTC.

The gene calls are TRBV6-1 and TRBJ2-3; 11 bases line up with TRBD2. V shed 4 bases, J shed 1 base, and the junction held 4 bases outside the gene matches. This CDR3 has 16 amino acids. The germline V gene encodes CDR1 MNHNS and CDR2 SASEGT. The CDR3 nucleotides are TGTGCCAGCAGTGTAACTAGCGGGGGTCGCACAGATACGCAGTATTTT. It yields the protein CASSVTSGGRTDTQYF.

V is TRBV10-1 and J is TRBJ1-2; D is ambiguous. There are 12 residues in the CDR3. Germline V gene data show CDR1 as WNHNN and CDR2 as SYGVQD (reference sequence). The germline V and J ends were trimmed by 4 bases and 10 bases, with 13 bases remaining between them. The CDR3 DNA reads as TGCGCCAGCAGTGGACATCTATGTGACTACACCTTC. Protein: CASSGHLCDYTF.

This chain uses TRBV6-5 with TRBJ2-5; 10 bases are a match to TRBD1. V shed 1 base and J 2 bases; nucleotides not matched to a gene: 4. The CDR3 runs to 16 residues. Germline V gene lookup returns CDR1 MNHEY and CDR2 SVGAGI. CDR3 protein: CASSYWTGGDQETQYF. The DNA of the CDR3 is TGTGCCAGCAGTTACTGGACAGGGGGTGATCAAGAGACCCAGTACTTC.

This chain connects TRBV5-8 to TRBJ2-7, with TRBD1 matching 9 bases. V was pared by 4 bases and J by 6 bases, with 14 bases of the junction left unmatched. The CDR3 is made up of 16 amino acids. The V gene's germline CDR1 is SGHTS and CDR2 YDEGEE. The CDR3 DNA reads as TGTGCCAGCAGCCAGCCTCTTCCCGGGACAGGGATCGAGCAGTACTTC. Its translation is CASSQPLPGTGIEQYF.

The gene calls are TRBV13 and TRBJ2-5; 12 nucleotides match TRBD2. This CDR3 spans 16 amino acids. With 3 bases clipped from V and 7 bases from J, the junction kept 9 bases outside the gene matches. Per the germline V gene, CDR1 is PRHDT and CDR2 is FYEKMQ (reference sequence). CDR3 loop: CASSFRLAGAVGTQYF. The CDR3 nucleotides read TGTGCCAGCAGCTTCCGACTAGCGGGGGCCGTGGGGACCCAGTACTTC. Variable domain in full (rest from reference TRBV13 and TRBJ2-5): AAGVIQSPRHLIKEKRETATLKCYPIPRHDTVYWYQQGPGQDPQFLISFYEKMQSDKGSIPDRFSAQQFSDYHSELNMSSLELGDSALYFCASSFRLAGAVGTQYFGPGTRLLVL.